Shown below are 2 T cell receptor beta chains from a single sample sequenced in a study of blood T cell repertoires in COVID-19. Repertoires were generated with immunoSEQ multiplex PCR, while TCRdb's copy carries only in-frame clones and drops some. The table lists about 200,000 clones, about 90% of them singletons, with approximately 0.77% in the top ten. Sequencing was done on a sample of peripheral blood. These receptors were obtained from a man aged 60 to 69 with COVID-19, enrolled during active disease.

This chain links TRBV18 with TRBJ1-5, with D tentatively TRBD1 (6 bases). The CDR3 totals 16 residues. Trimming cost V 3 bases and J 0 bases, with 12 bases left between them. CDR1 is KGHSH, CDR2 LQKENI, per germline. CDR3 DNA sequence: TGTGCCAGCTCACCCCGACAGGATCGTAGCAATCAGCCCCAGCATTTT. Its translation is CASSPRQDRSNQPQHF.

This clone was detected only once. V is TRBV19 and J is TRBJ1-5; D is possibly TRBD1 (6 bases). The CDR3 runs to 15 residues. The V gene's germline CDR1 is LNHDA and CDR2 SQIVND (reference sequence). Trimming cost V 6 bases and J 4 bases, with 16 bases left between them. In nucleotides, the CDR3 is TGTGCCAGTAGCACTACAGGGTACGGAAATCAGCCCCAGCATTTT. Translation gives CASSTTGYGNQPQHF. The variable domain in full, completed from reference TRBV19 and TRBJ1-5, reads DGGITQSPKYLFRKEGQNVTLSCEQNLNHDAMYWYRQDPGQGLRLIYYSQIVNDFQKGDIAEGYSVSREKKESFPLTVTSAQKNPTAFYLCASSTTGYGNQPQHFGDGTRLSIL.